A single TCR beta chain is shown here with its context. Clones were read by immunoSEQ multiplex PCR, and TCRdb kept only the in-frame ones, dropping some. The sample yields approximately 230,000 clones, approximately 84% seen once. This record comes from a study of blood T cell repertoires in COVID-19. The CDR3 length is 14 residues. With 2 bases removed from V and 0 bases from J, the gap between germline ends came to 8 bases. CDR1 is LGHDT, CDR2 YNNKEL, per germline (reference sequence). The chain uses TRBV3-1 (or the pseudogene TRBV3-2) and TRBJ2-7; the D is unclear. This sequence originates from a man aged 40-49 years who had recovered from COVID-19. What was sequenced was PBMCs or T cells enriched from blood (not recorded which). The DNA for the CDR3 is TGTGCCAGCAGCCAATTCTACGGCTCCTACGAGCAGTACTTC. It translates to CASSQFYGSYEQYF.